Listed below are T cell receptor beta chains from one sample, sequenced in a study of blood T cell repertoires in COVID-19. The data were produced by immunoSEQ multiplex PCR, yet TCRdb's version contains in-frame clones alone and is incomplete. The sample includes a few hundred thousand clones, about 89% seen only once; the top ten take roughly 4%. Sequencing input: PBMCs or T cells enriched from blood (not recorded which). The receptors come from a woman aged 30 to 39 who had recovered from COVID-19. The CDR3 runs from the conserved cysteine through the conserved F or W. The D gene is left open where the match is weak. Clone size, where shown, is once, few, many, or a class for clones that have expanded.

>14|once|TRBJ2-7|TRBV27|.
CASSMSGGPYEQYF
TGTGCCAGCAGTATGAGCGGAGGGCCCTACGAGCAGTACTTC
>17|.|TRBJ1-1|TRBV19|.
CASSIGGTVDGSTEAFF
TGTGCCAGTAGTATCGGGGGGACGGTGGATGGGAGCACTGAAGCTTTCTTT
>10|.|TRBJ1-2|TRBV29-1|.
CSAGEYGYTF
TGCAGCGCCGGGGAGTATGGCTACACCTTC
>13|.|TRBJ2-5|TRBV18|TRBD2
CASSPGLEETQYF
TGTGCCAGCTCACCAGGACTAGAAGAGACCCAGTACTTC
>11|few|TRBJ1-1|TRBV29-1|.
CSVRENTEAFF
TGCAGCGTGCGGGAGAACACTGAAGCTTTCTTT
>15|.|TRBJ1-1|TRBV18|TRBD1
CASSPGTGGLSEAFF
TGTGCCAGCTCACCCGGGACAGGGGGGTTGTCTGAAGCTTTCTTT
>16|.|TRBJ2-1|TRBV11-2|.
CASSRLRLRGYNEQFF
TGTGCCAGCAGCCGGCTTCGATTGCGGGGCTACAATGAGCAGTTCTTC
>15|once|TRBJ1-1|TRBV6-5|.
CASSRGTFLNTEAFF
TGTGCCAGCAGTCGGGGGACCTTTCTTAACACTGAAGCTTTCTTT
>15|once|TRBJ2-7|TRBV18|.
CASSLSLGQFYEQYF
TGTGCCAGCTCACTCTCCTTAGGACAGTTCTACGAGCAGTACTTC
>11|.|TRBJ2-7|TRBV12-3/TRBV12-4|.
CASSSFYEQYF
TGTGCCAGCAGCTCCTTCTACGAGCAGTACTTC
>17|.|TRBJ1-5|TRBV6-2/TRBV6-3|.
CASSYSSGVAGNQPQHF
TGTGCCAGCAGTTACTCATCGGGTGTGGCGGGGAATCAGCCCCAGCATTTT
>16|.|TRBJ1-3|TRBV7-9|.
CASSLVGGSSGNTIYF
TGTGCCAGCAGCTTAGTCGGCGGTAGCTCTGGAAACACCATATATTTT
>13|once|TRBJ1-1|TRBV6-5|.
CASSSPGIKEAFF
TGTGCCAGCAGTTCCCCCGGGATAAAAGAAGCTTTCTTT
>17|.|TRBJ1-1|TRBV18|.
CASSPPNSRQANTEAFF
TGTGCCAGCTCACCACCTAACAGCCGCCAGGCGAACACTGAAGCTTTCTTT
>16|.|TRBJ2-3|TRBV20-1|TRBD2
CSASNVPGLAGDTQYF
TGCAGTGCTAGTAATGTTCCGGGACTAGCAGGAGATACGCAGTATTTT
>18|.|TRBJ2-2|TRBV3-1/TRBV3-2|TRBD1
CASSRRQWTGSVVGELFF
TGTGCCAGCAGCCGCAGGCAATGGACAGGGTCGGTAGTCGGGGAGCTGTTTTTT
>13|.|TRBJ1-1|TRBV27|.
CASRTGGRTEAFF
TGTGCCAGCAGAACGGGGGGGCGGACTGAAGCTTTCTTT
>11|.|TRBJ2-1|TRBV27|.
CASSRYNEQFF
TGTGCCAGCAGCCGGTACAATGAGCAGTTCTTC
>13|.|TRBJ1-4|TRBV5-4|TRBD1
CASRQQGNEKLFF
TGTGCCAGCAGACAACAGGGGAATGAAAAACTGTTTTTT
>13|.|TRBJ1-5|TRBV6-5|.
CASRKTANQPQHF
TGTGCCAGCAGGAAGACAGCCAATCAGCCCCAGCATTTT
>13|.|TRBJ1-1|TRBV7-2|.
CASSRSRLTEAFF
TGTGCCAGCAGCCGCTCGCGACTCACTGAAGCTTTCTTT
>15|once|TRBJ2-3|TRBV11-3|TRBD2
CASSRAGGARDTQYF
TGTGCCAGCAGCCGGGCGGGAGGTGCGAGAGATACGCAGTATTTT
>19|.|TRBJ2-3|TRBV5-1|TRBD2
CASSSQLAGAVFSTDTQYF
TGCGCCAGCAGCTCCCAACTAGCGGGAGCCGTTTTTTCCACAGATACGCAGTATTTT
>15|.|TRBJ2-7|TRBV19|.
CASSAGAGDSYEQYF
TGTGCCAGTTCGGCGGGGGCAGGGGACTCCTACGAGCAGTACTTC
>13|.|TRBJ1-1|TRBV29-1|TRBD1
CSARGQESQEAFF
TGCAGCGCCAGGGGGCAGGAAAGCCAGGAAGCTTTCTTT
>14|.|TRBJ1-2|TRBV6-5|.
CASSRGGITYGYTF
TGTGCCAGCTCCCGCGGAGGGATTACCTATGGCTACACCTTC
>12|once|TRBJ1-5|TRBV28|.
CASSFVFGGKHF
TGTGCCAGCAGTTTCGTATTCGGGGGGAAGCATTTT
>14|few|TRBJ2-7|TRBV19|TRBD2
CASSIGLAGVEQYF
TGTGCCAGTAGTATTGGACTAGCGGGAGTCGAGCAGTACTTC
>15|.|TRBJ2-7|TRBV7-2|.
CASSLASGQPYEQYF
TGTGCCAGCAGCTTAGCCTCGGGTCAGCCCTACGAGCAGTACTTC
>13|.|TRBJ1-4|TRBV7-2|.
CASSQSFNEKLFF
TGTGCCAGCAGCCAATCATTCAATGAAAAACTGTTTTTT
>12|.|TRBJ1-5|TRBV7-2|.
CASSFPGQPQHF
TGTGCCAGCAGCTTCCCCGGTCAGCCCCAGCATTTT
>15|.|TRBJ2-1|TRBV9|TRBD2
CASSRTSGSYNEQFF
TGTGCCAGCAGCCGGACTAGCGGCTCCTACAATGAGCAGTTCTTC
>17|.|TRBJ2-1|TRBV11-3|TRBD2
CASSLSSGRASYNEQFF
TGTGCCAGCAGCTTGAGTAGCGGGAGGGCCTCCTACAATGAGCAGTTCTTC
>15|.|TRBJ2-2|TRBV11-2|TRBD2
CASSSSGRGTGELFF
TGTGCCAGCAGCAGCAGCGGGAGAGGAACCGGGGAGCTGTTTTTT
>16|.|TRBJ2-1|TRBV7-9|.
CASSLVRTLTNNEQFF
TGTGCCAGCAGCCTGGTTCGGACTCTTACTAACAATGAGCAGTTCTTC
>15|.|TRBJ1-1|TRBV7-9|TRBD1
CASSLAAGGNTEAFF
TGTGCCAGCAGCTTAGCGGCAGGGGGGAACACTGAAGCTTTCTTT